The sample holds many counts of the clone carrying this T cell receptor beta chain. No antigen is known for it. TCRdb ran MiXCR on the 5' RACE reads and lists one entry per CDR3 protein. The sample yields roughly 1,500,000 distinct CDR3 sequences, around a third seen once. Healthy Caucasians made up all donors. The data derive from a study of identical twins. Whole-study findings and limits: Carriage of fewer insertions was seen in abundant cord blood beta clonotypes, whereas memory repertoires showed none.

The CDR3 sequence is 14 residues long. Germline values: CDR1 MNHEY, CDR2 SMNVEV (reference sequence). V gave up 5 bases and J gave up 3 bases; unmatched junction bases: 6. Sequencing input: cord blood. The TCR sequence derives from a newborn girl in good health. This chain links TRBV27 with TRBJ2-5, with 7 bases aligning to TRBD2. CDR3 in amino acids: CASSPLLAKETQYF. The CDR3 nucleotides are TGTGCCAGCAGTCCTCTACTAGCGAAAGAGACCCAGTACTTC.